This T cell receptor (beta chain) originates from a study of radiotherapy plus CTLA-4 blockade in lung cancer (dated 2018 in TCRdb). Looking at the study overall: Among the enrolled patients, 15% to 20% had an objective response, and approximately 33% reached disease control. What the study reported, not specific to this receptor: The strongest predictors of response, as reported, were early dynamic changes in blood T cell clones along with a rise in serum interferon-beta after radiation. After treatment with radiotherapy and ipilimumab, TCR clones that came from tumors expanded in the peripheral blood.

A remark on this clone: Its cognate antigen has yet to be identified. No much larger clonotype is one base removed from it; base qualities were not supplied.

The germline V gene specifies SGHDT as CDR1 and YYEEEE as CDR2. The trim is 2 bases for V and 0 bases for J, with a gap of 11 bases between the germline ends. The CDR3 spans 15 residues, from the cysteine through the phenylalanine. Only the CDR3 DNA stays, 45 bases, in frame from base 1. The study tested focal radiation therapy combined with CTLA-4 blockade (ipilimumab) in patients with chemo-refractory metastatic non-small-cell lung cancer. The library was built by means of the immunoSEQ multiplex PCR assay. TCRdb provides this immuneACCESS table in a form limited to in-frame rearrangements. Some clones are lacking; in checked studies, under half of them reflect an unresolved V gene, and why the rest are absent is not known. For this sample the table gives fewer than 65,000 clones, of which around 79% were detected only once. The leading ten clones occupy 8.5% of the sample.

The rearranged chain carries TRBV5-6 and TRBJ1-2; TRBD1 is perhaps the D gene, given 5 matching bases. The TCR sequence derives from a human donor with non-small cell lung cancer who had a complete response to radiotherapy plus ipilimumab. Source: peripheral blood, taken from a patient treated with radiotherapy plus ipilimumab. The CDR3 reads CASSFLTEANYGYTF. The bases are TGTGCCAGCAGCTTCCTGACAGAAGCTAACTATGGCTACACCTTC.